Included here is one T cell receptor (beta chain) sequence, with context. This clonotype has more than one count but fewer than ten. What antigen it recognizes has not been identified. The input lacks base qualities; no much larger clone sits a single base away. This entry is derived from a study of T-cell reconstitution after alpha-beta-depleted transplantation in children (dated by TCRdb to about 2016). With regard to the full study: T-cell immune reconstitution after TCRalphabeta/CD19-depleted allogeneic hematopoietic cell transplantation in children was quantitatively tracked in the study by means of TCR repertoire profiling.

The CDR3 measures 14 amino acids from cysteine to phenylalanine. Only the CDR3 DNA stays, 42 bases, in frame from base 1. V was cut back by 4 bases and J by 7 bases, leaving a gap of 11 bases between them. Library generation was performed with PCR. The instrument was an Illumina HiSeq 2500. Molecular barcoding was employed in the preparation of TCR libraries, with unique molecular identifiers being used to normalize TCRbeta repertoire quantification. TCRdb reworked the public reads: Q25 trimming with fastp, MiXCR clone assembly, productive beta chains retained. Rows are unified per CDR3 protein, each entry keeping the most common DNA and genes. For this sample there are hundreds of thousands of distinct CDR3 sequences; approximately 16% appear just once. The ten largest clones add up to approximately 1% of the sample.

The sample here was PBMCs from the stem cell graft donor, taken from the stem cell graft. The TCR was taken from a human donor who donated a stem cell graft to a child with acute myeloid leukemia. Recombination linked TRBV12-3 or TRBV12-4 to TRBJ2-6; no D gene is confidently identified. Read as DNA, the sequence is TGTGCCAGCAGTTCAGTCCTCTTCGCCAACGTCCTGACTTTC. Its amino acids are CASSSVLFANVLTF.